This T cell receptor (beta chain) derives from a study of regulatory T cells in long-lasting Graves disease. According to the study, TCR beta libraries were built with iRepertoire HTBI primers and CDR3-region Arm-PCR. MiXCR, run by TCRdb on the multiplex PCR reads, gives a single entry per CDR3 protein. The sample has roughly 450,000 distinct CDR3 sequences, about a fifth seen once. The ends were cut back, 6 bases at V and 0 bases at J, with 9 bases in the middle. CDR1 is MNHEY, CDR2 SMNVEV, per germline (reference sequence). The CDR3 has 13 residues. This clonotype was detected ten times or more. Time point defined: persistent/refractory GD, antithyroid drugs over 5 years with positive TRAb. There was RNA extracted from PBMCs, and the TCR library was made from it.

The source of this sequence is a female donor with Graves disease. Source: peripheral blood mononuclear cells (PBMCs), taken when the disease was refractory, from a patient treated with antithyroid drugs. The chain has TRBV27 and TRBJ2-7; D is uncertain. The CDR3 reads CASSDLISYEQYF. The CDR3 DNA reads TGTGCCAGCAGCGACCTTATCTCCTACGAGCAGTACTTC.